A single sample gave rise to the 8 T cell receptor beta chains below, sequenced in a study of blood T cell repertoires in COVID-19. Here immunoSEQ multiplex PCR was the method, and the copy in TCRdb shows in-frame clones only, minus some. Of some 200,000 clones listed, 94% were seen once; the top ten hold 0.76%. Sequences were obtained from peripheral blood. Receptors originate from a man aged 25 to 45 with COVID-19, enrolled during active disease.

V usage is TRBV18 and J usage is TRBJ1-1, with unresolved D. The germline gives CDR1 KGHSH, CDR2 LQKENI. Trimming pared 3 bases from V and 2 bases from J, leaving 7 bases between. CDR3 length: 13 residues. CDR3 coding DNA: TGTGCCAGCTCACCGCCAGGAAACACTGAAGCTTTCTTT. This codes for CASSPPGNTEAFF.

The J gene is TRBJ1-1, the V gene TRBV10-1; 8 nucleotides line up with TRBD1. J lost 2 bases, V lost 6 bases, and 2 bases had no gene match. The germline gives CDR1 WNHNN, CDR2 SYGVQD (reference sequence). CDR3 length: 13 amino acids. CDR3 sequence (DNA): TGCGCCAGCAGCGGACAGGGCAACACTGAAGCTTTCTTT. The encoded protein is CASSGQGNTEAFF.

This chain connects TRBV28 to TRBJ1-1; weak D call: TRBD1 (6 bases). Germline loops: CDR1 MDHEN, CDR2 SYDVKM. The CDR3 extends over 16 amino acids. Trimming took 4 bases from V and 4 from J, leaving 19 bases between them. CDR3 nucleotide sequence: TGTGCCAGCAGTTCTCTCTTACAGGGAAGGCTCACTGAAGCTTTCTTT. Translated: CASSSLLQGRLTEAFF.

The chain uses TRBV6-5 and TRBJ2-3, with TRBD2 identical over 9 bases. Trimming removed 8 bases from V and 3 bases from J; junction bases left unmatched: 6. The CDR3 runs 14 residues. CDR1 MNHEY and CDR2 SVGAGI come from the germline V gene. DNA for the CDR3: TGTGCCAGCTCCTTAGCGGGGGCGACAGATACGCAGTATTTT. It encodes CASSLAGATDTQYF.

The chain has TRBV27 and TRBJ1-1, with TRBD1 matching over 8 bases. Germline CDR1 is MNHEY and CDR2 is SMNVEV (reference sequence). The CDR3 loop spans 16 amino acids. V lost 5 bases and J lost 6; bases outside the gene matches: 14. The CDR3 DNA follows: TGTGCCAGCAGTGGGGTAGGAGTCAGGGGGCTCGCTGAAGCTTTCTTT. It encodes CASSGVGVRGLAEAFF.

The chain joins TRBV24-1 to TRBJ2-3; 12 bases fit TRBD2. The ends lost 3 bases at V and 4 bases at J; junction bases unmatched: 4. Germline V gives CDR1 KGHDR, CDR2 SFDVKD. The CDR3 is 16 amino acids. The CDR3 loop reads CATSDPSGGAPDTQYF. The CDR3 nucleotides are TGTGCCACCAGTGATCCTAGCGGGGGGGCCCCAGATACGCAGTATTTT.

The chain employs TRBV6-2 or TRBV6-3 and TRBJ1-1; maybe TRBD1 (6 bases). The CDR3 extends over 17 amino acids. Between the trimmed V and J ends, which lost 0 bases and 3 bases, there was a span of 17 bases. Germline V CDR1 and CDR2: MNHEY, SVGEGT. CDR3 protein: CASSYSHQGRADTEAFF. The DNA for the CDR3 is TGTGCCAGCAGTTACTCGCATCAGGGGAGGGCGGACACTGAAGCTTTCTTT.

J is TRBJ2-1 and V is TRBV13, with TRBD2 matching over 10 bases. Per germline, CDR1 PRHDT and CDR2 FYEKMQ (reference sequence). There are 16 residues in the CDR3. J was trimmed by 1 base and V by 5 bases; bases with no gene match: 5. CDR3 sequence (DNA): TGTGCCAGCAGCACCCTAGCGGGGGTGTCCTACAATGAGCAGTTCTTC. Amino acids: CASSTLAGVSYNEQFF.